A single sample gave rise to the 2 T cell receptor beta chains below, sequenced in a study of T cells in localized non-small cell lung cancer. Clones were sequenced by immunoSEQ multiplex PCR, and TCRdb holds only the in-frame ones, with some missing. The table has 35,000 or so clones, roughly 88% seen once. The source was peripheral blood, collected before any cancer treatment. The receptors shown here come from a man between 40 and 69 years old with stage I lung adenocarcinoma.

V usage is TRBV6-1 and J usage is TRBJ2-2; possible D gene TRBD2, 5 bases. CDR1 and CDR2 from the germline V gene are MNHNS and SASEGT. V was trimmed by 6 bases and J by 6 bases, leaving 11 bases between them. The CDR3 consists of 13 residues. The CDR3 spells CASRTTAAGELFF. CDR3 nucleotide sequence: TGTGCCAGCAGAACTACAGCGGCCGGGGAGCTGTTTTTT.

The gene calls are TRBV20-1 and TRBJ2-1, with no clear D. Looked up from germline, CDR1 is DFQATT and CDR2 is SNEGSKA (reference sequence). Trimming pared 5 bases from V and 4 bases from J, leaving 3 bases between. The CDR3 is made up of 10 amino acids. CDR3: CSAGYNEQFF. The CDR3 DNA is TGCAGTGCTGGATACAATGAGCAGTTCTTC.